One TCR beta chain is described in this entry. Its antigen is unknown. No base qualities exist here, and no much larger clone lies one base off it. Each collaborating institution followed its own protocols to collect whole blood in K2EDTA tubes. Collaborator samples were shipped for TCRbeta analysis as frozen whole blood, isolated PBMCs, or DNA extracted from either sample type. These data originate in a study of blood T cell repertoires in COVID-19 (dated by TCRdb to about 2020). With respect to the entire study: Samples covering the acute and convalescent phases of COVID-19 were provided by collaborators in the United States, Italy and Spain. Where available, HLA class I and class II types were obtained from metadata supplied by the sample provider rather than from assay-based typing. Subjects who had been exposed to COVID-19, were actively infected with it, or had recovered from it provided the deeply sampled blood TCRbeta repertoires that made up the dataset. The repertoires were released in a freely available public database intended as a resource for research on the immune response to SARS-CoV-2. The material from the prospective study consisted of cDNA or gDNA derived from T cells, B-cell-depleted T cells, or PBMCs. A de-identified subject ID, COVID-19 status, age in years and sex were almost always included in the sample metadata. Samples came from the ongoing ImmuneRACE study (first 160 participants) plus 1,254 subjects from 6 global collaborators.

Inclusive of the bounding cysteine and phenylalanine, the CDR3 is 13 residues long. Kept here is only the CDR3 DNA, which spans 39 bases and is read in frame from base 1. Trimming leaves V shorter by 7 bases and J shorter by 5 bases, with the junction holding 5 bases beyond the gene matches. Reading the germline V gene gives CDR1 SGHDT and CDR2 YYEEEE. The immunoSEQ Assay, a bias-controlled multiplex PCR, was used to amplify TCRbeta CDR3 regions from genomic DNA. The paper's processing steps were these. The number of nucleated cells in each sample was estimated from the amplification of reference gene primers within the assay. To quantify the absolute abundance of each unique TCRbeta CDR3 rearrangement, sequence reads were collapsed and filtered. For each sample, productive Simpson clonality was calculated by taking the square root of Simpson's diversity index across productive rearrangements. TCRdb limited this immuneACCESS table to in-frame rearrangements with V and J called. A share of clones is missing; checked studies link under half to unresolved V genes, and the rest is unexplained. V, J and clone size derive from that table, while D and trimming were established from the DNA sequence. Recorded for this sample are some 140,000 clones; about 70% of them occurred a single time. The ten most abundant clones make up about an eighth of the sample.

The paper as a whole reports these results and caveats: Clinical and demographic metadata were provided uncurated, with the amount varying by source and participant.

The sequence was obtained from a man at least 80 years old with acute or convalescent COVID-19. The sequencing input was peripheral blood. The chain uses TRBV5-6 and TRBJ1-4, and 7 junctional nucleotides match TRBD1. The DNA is TGTGCCAGCGGGACAGTCCTAAATGAAAAACTGTTTTTT. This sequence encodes CASGTVLNEKLFF.